This entry describes one TCR beta chain. This specimen comes from a study of blood T cell repertoires in COVID-19. About the study: The United States, Italy and Spain were the sources of the acute and convalescent COVID-19 samples.

The table came from immunoSEQ multiplex PCR; TCRdb's copy has only in-frame clones and leaves some out. The sample shows fewer than 25,000 clones, over 70% of them seen only once. V was trimmed by 1 base and J by 4 bases, leaving 13 bases between them. Per the germline V gene, CDR1 is SEHNR and CDR2 is FQNEAQ (reference sequence). The CDR3 has 15 residues. This receptor was taken from a human donor with active COVID-19. The donor label of this sample is uncertain. Sequenced input: peripheral blood. This chain uses TRBV7-9 with TRBJ1-2, with D possibly matching TRBD1 (5 bases). CDR3 coding DNA: TGTGCCAGCAGCTTAGGGGGGGGAGCTGGCTATGGCTACACCTTC. Translating it yields CASSLGGGAGYGYTF.